These 5 T cell receptor beta chains were all obtained from the same sample, sequenced in a study of cytomegalovirus exposure and HLA in healthy donors. Both 60 Vbeta primers and 13 Jbeta primers went into the PCR. The method was immunoSEQ multiplex PCR; TCRdb's version includes in-frame clones alone and lacks a portion of them. The sample lists around 110,000 clones; 9% to 10% were seen once. Sequencing was done on a sample of PBMCs. The receptors originated from a man aged 25 to 40 in good health and CMV-seronegative.

The V gene is TRBV12-5, the J gene TRBJ1-5; D remains ambiguous. Germline CDR1 and CDR2: LGHNT and FRNRAP. The CDR3 covers 13 residues. The V end lost 5 bases, the J end lost 1 base, and 6 bases lay between the germline ends. The CDR3 nucleotides are TGTGCTAGTGGTCCCCTCAGCAATCAGCCCCAGCATTTT. It codes for CASGPLSNQPQHF.

The table lists this clone with a few counts. V gene TRBV5-5 combines with J gene TRBJ1-5; 9 nucleotides align to TRBD1. Germline values: CDR1 SGHKS, CDR2 YYEKEE (reference sequence). V trimming: 0 bases; J trimming: 0 bases; junction bases outside the gene matches: 4. The CDR3 runs 17 residues. CDR3 in DNA: TGTGCCAGCAGCTTGGTGACAGGGGGGTATAGCAATCAGCCCCAGCATTTT. Residues: CASSLVTGGYSNQPQHF.

This clone turned up a few times. V usage is TRBV7-9 and J usage is TRBJ2-7; D is unresolved. The CDR3 sequence is 14 residues long. Trimming removed 8 bases at V and 2 bases at J, with 16 bases between. From germline, CDR1 is SEHNR and CDR2 FQNEAQ (reference sequence). In DNA form, the CDR3 reads TGTGCCAGCGCTGGTTATTCTTCGGCCTACGAGCAGTACTTC. Translating gives CASAGYSSAYEQYF.

The chain links TRBV6-5 to TRBJ2-1; 7 nucleotides match TRBD1. V shed 6 bases, J shed 0 bases, and the junction held 5 bases outside the gene matches. Germline V gene lookup returns CDR1 MNHEY and CDR2 SVGAGI. The CDR3 extends over 15 amino acids. The CDR3 nucleotides read TGTGCCAGCAGGACCGGGACAGTCTCCTACAATGAGCAGTTCTTC. It is translated as CASRTGTVSYNEQFF.

This clone has a handful of counts. The chain combines TRBV27 with TRBJ1-1; tentatively, D is TRBD1 (5 bases). Trimming removed 6 bases from V and 10 bases from J, with 12 bases in between. Germline-derived CDR1 and CDR2 are MNHEY and SMNVEV (reference sequence). CDR3 length: 11 amino acids. CDR3 loop: CASRGGSGAFF. In nucleotides, the CDR3 is TGTGCCAGCAGGGGGGGGTCTGGAGCTTTCTTT.